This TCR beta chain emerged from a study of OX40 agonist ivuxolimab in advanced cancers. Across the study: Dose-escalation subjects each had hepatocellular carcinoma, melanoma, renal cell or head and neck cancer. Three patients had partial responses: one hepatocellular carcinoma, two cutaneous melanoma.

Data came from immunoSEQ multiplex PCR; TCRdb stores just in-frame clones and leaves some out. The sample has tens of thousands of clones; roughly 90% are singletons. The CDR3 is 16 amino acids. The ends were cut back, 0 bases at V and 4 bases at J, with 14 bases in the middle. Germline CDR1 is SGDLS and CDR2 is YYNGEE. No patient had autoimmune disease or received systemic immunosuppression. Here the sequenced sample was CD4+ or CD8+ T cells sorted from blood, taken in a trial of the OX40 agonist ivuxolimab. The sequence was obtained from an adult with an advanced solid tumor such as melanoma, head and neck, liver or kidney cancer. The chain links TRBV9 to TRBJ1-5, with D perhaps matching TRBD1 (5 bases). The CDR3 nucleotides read TGTGCCAGCAGCGTAGGGGCAGGGCAAGAGAATCAGCCCCAGCATTTT. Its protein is CASSVGAGQENQPQHF.